The 25 T cell receptor beta chains given below trace back to one sample, sequenced in a study of blood T cell repertoires in COVID-19. Sequencing was performed with immunoSEQ multiplex PCR; in TCRdb, only in-frame clones are kept and a portion is missing. Of around 250,000 clones listed, about 83% were seen once; the top ten hold around 2.1%. The sample was PBMCs or T cells enriched from blood (not recorded which). These TCRs come from a woman aged 50 to 65 who had recovered from COVID-19.

The chain employs TRBV27 and TRBJ2-3, with 8 nucleotides matching TRBD1. Germline V CDR1 and CDR2: MNHEY, SMNVEV (reference sequence). The length of the CDR3 is 18 residues. The V gene end was trimmed by 5 bases and the J gene end by 0 bases; junction bases not matched to a gene: 13. The CDR3 DNA is TGTGCCAGCAGTCCCGACAGGGGAGGCTCCCTTAGCACAGATACGCAGTATTTT. Protein sequence: CASSPDRGGSLSTDTQYF.

The chain is built from TRBV19 and TRBJ1-4; 7 nucleotides match TRBD1. Germline trimming cut 7 bases from V and 8 bases from J; bases unmatched to any gene: 7. CDR3 length: 13 amino acids. CDR1 is LNHDA and CDR2 is SQIVND in the germline V gene (reference sequence). Written as DNA, the CDR3 is TGTGCCAGTAACGACAGGGCTAGCGAAAAACTGTTTTTT. Amino acids: CASNDRASEKLFF.

Written as DNA, the CDR3 is TGTGCCACCAGTGCCTCGAGAGCGAATCAGCCCCAGCATTTT. Translation: CATSASRANQPQHF. The J gene is TRBJ1-5, the V gene TRBV24-1; D gene unclear. The CDR3 length is 14 residues. Germline CDR1 is KGHDR and CDR2 is SFDVKD. V was shortened by 5 bases and J by 4 bases, with 11 bases between the two germline ends.

V usage is TRBV3-1 (or the pseudogene TRBV3-2) and J usage is TRBJ2-3; D gene unclear. Per germline, CDR1 LGHDT and CDR2 YNNKEL (reference sequence). V gave up 4 bases and J gave up 0 bases, with 8 bases separating them. CDR3 length: 14 residues. CDR3 region: CASSPYASTDTQYF. CDR3 DNA: TGTGCCAGCAGCCCCTACGCTAGCACAGATACGCAGTATTTT.

The chain uses TRBV6-4 and TRBJ1-2; D gene unclear. Germline CDR1 MRHNA, CDR2 SNTAGT. CDR3 length equals 14 residues. Trimming left V 6 bases short and J 5 bases short, with 16 bases between. The CDR3 DNA reads as TGTGCCAGCAGCCACGACCTACGGGGATATGGCTACACCTTC. Translation gives CASSHDLRGYGYTF.

In this sample, this clone turned up a few times. The chain recombines TRBV4-3 with TRBJ1-2; TRBD1 agrees at 11 bases. CDR3 length: 15 residues. Germline-derived CDR1 and CDR2 are LGHNA and YSLEER. Losses at the gene ends were 4 bases for V and 4 bases for J; bases not matched to a gene: 5. As DNA, the CDR3 is TGCGCCAGCAGCCGTGGGACAGGGGGGATCTATGGCTACACCTTC. This codes for CASSRGTGGIYGYTF.

The CDR3 DNA follows: TGTGCCAGCAGCGTTAAACTAGCGGGGGGCCCTGGGGATGAGCAGTTCTTC. This sequence encodes CASSVKLAGGPGDEQFF. The V and J genes are TRBV7-3 and TRBJ2-1, with 12 bases identical to TRBD2. The CDR3 totals 17 residues. Germline V CDR1 and CDR2: SGHTA, FQGTGA. V was clipped by 5 bases and J by 8 bases; unmatched bases: 13.

This sequence joins TRBV23-1 and TRBJ1-4; 8 nucleotides match TRBD1. TRBV23-1 qualifies as an ORF whose function is uncertain. This CDR3 is 16 amino acids long. The trim removed 5 bases at V and 3 bases at J, leaving 8 bases unmatched. CDR3 amino acids: CASSIPGGIANEKLFF. In DNA form, the CDR3 reads TGCGCCAGCAGTATTCCAGGGGGCATTGCTAATGAAAAACTGTTTTTT.

V usage is TRBV11-2 and J usage is TRBJ1-2; D is ambiguous. Trimming took off 1 base at V and 6 bases at J, with 9 bases between the two ends. The CDR3 consists of 13 residues. CDR1 is SGHAT, CDR2 FQNNGV, per germline. The DNA of the CDR3 is TGTGCCAGCAGCTTAGCCGGGGAAGATGGCTACACCTTC. Translating it yields CASSLAGEDGYTF.

In its sample, this clone was seen a few times. This chain links TRBV18 with TRBJ1-1, with D tentatively TRBD1 (6 bases). In germline, CDR1 is KGHSH, CDR2 LQKENI. The germline V and J ends were trimmed by 3 bases and 2 bases, with 10 bases remaining between them. The CDR3 loop spans 14 amino acids. The CDR3 loop is CASSPRTANTEAFF. For the CDR3, the DNA is TGTGCCAGCTCACCTCGGACAGCTAACACTGAAGCTTTCTTT.

This rearrangement joins TRBV19 to TRBJ1-5, with a weak D call TRBD1 (5 bases). Trimming took off 5 bases at V and 7 bases at J, with 12 bases between the two ends. The CDR3 loop spans 13 amino acids. Germline V CDR1 and CDR2: LNHDA, SQIVND (reference sequence). CDR3 amino acids: CASSLEGPQPQHF. CDR3 sequence (DNA): TGTGCCAGTAGTTTGGAGGGGCCACAGCCCCAGCATTTT.

The chain employs TRBV18 and TRBJ1-5; 8 bases are a match to TRBD1. Germline CDR1 is KGHSH and CDR2 is LQKENI. The CDR3 consists of 16 residues. The junction had 7 bases not matched to a gene; V was cut back by 5 bases and J by 1 base. The CDR3 here is CASSDYRDRSNQPQHF. CDR3 nucleotides: TGTGCCAGCTCAGACTACAGGGACAGGAGCAATCAGCCCCAGCATTTT.

The genes are TRBV6-2 or TRBV6-3 and TRBJ2-7, with 9 bases fitting TRBD2. The junction had 8 bases not matched to a gene; V was cut back by 5 bases and J by 3 bases. Germline V lookup: CDR1 MNHEY, CDR2 SVGEGT. CDR3 size: 15 residues. Here the CDR3 reads CASSVSGTSLYEQYF. Written as DNA, the CDR3 is TGTGCCAGCAGTGTCTCCGGGACTAGCCTCTACGAGCAGTACTTC.

This sequence joins TRBV2 and TRBJ1-5; D uncertain. CDR1 SNHLY and CDR2 FYNNEI come from the germline V gene. The CDR3 has 12 residues. Trimming took 5 bases from V and 9 from J, leaving 11 bases between them. CDR3 amino acids: CASSLSRAPQHF. CDR3 coding DNA: TGTGCCAGCAGTCTTTCGAGAGCGCCCCAGCATTTT.

The chain uses TRBV7-2 and TRBJ2-5; 10 bases match TRBD2. Germline V gene sequence: CDR1 SGHTA, CDR2 FQGNSA. The CDR3 consists of 16 residues. With 0 bases clipped from V and 1 base from J, the junction kept 2 bases outside the gene matches. CDR3 DNA sequence: TGTGCCAGCAGCTTAGCCCTAGCGGGGGCCCAAGAGACCCAGTACTTC. Translated: CASSLALAGAQETQYF.

The J gene is TRBJ1-1, the V gene TRBV12-3 or TRBV12-4; D unresolved. Trimming took off 3 bases at V and 11 bases at J, with 13 bases between the two ends. CDR3 length equals 12 residues. CDR3 protein: CASSFYPQAAFF. As DNA, the CDR3 is TGTGCCAGCAGTTTCTACCCCCAGGCGGCTTTCTTT.

This clone appeared once. The CDR3 loop reads CASSSRDRAYNEQFF. In DNA, the CDR3 is TGTGCCAGCAGCTCCCGGGACAGGGCCTACAATGAGCAGTTCTTC. The J gene is TRBJ2-1, the V gene TRBV7-3, with 9 nucleotides matching TRBD1. With 4 bases clipped from V and 2 bases from J, the junction kept 3 bases outside the gene matches. The length of the CDR3 is 15 residues. The germline V gene has CDR1 SGHTA and CDR2 FQGTGA.

J is TRBJ1-2 and V is TRBV11-1; 9 nucleotides match TRBD1. CDR3 length: 14 residues. Losses at the gene ends were 1 base for V and 8 bases for J; bases not matched to a gene: 5. Germline lookup yields CDR1 SGHAT and CDR2 FQDESV (reference sequence). CDR3 in amino acids: CASSLGQGVGGYTF. Written as DNA, the CDR3 is TGTGCCAGCAGCTTAGGACAGGGGGTCGGCGGCTACACCTTC.

The chain couples TRBV28 to TRBJ2-5, with D possibly matching TRBD2 (6 bases). V lost 6 bases and J lost 5, with 19 bases in between. This CDR3 is 15 amino acids long. Germline CDR1 reads MDHEN; CDR2 reads SYDVKM. CDR3 amino acids: CASSLRWRGRETQYF. CDR3 DNA sequence: TGTGCCAGCAGCCTAAGGTGGCGGGGTAGGGAGACCCAGTACTTC.

The chain carries TRBV19 and TRBJ1-2; no firm D call. The germline V gene has CDR1 LNHDA and CDR2 SQIVND (reference sequence). This CDR3 comprises 13 residues. The germline V and J ends were trimmed by 9 bases and 8 bases, with 19 bases remaining between them. CDR3 nucleotides: TGTGCCAGCCAATCCGAGGGAAAGTGGGGCTACACCTTC. Amino acids: CASQSEGKWGYTF.

This clone appeared once. The genes are TRBV28 and TRBJ2-7, with D uncertain. The CDR3 totals 13 residues. Germline-derived CDR1 and CDR2 are MDHEN and SYDVKM. The V end lost 1 base, the J end lost 3 bases, and 7 bases lay between the germline ends. As DNA, the CDR3 is TGTGCCAGCAGTTTATCTCTAAGCTACGAGCAGTACTTC. It yields the protein CASSLSLSYEQYF.

The gene calls are TRBV25-1 and TRBJ1-2; the D is unclear. The CDR3 covers 12 residues. From germline, CDR1 is MGHDK and CDR2 SYGVNS. Trimming stripped 5 bases from V and 4 bases from J, with 8 bases between. In nucleotides, the CDR3 is TGTGCCAGCAGTCTCCGGTCCTATGGCTACACCTTC. Its translation: CASSLRSYGYTF.

This clone was counted once. The CDR3 DNA reads TGTGCCAGCAGCAACCCAGGGGTCTTCAATCAGCCCCAGCATTTT. Amino acids: CASSNPGVFNQPQHF. The chain is built from TRBV6-2 or TRBV6-3 and TRBJ1-5, with a tentative D call TRBD1 (6 bases). The CDR3 sequence is 15 residues long. Germline CDR1 reads MNHEY; CDR2 reads SVGEGT. V was shortened by 6 bases and J by 3 bases, with 15 bases between the two germline ends.

The V and J genes are TRBV4-2 and TRBJ1-2; D is perhaps TRBD1 (5 bases). This CDR3 is 13 amino acids long. V was pared by 6 bases and J by 8 bases, with 16 bases between. Germline lookup yields CDR1 LGHNA and CDR2 YNFKEQ. The DNA of the CDR3 is TGTGCCAGCAGACACGGTAGGGGAGGGGGCTACACCTTC. Protein: CASRHGRGGGYTF.

The genes are TRBV5-6 and TRBJ2-1, with TRBD1 matching over 9 bases. Looked up from germline, CDR1 is SGHDT and CDR2 is YYEEEE. The ends lost 0 bases at V and 8 bases at J; junction bases unmatched: 6. There are 15 residues in the CDR3. The CDR3 region has the DNA TGTGCCAGCAGCTTGGGGGACAGGGTTTGGGATGAGCAGTTCTTC. Translated: CASSLGDRVWDEQFF.